Presented here are 19 T cell receptor beta chains from one specimen sequenced in a study of CD8+CD57+ T cells in acquired aplastic anemia. Investigators profiled TCR beta VDJ and CDR3 from genomic DNA template. MiXCR, applied by TCRdb to the reads, yields one record per CDR3 protein. The sample has some 170,000 distinct CDR3 sequences, more than 45% seen once; the top ten hold around 1.1%. Selection for sequencing was limited to patients who had shown CD8+CD57+ cell expansion by flow cytometry. The sequenced material came from sorted CD4+, CD8+, or CD8+CD57+ T cells (not recorded which) from PBMCs. The receptor source for this set is a human donor with aplastic anemia.

The V and J genes are TRBV11-3 and TRBJ2-7; D not resolved. The V and J ends lost 0 bases and 0 bases respectively, with 9 bases between them. Per germline, CDR1 SGHNT and CDR2 YENEEA. This CDR3 has 15 residues. CDR3 DNA sequence: TGTGCCAGCAGCTTAGAAGGACGGAGCTCCTACGAGCAGTACTTC. Translation: CASSLEGRSSYEQYF.

This clonotype was seen repeatedly, ten times or more. The chain joins TRBV9 to TRBJ2-3; the D gene could be TRBD1 or TRBD2 (7 bases each). This CDR3 comprises 16 residues. V lost 4 bases and J 0 bases, leaving 15 bases between the germline ends. Germline V CDR1 and CDR2: SGDLS, YYNGEE. In DNA form, the CDR3 reads TGTGCCAGCAGCACCCAGGGGGGGACCAGCACAGATACGCAGTATTTT. Amino acids: CASSTQGGTSTDTQYF.

This clonotype was recorded many times. This chain links TRBV12-3 or TRBV12-4 with TRBJ1-5; D remains unclear. The V end lost 7 bases, the J end lost 6 bases, and 10 bases lay between the germline ends. The CDR3 has 12 residues. This CDR3 reads CASNTLGQPQHF. The DNA for the CDR3 is TGTGCCAGCAACACACTTGGTCAGCCCCAGCATTTT.

A single count supports this clonotype. The V call is TRBV7-6, the J call TRBJ2-2; TRBD2 is a possible D gene (5 bases). V lost 1 base and J 6 bases, leaving 12 bases between the germline ends. CDR3 length equals 15 residues. In germline, CDR1 is SGHVS, CDR2 FNYEAQ. As DNA, the CDR3 is TGTGCCAGCAGCTTAGGGACGGGAAGGGCCGGGGAGCTGTTTTTT. This codes for CASSLGTGRAGELFF.

V and J are TRBV6-5 and TRBJ2-7; no clear D. Germline CDR1 and CDR2: MNHEY and SVGAGI. Trimming stripped 2 bases from V and 2 bases from J, with 10 bases between. The CDR3 loop spans 14 amino acids. The chain's CDR3 is CASSYIHQAYEQYF. Here the CDR3 DNA reads TGTGCCAGCAGTTACATTCATCAGGCCTACGAGCAGTACTTC.

Points on this clonotype: The junction differs from germline at one of its ends, possibly a read error. This rearrangement joins TRBV24-1 to TRBJ2-2; D uncertain. Germline V gives CDR1 KGHDR, CDR2 SFDVKD. This CDR3 has 12 residues. CDR3 DNA: TGTGCCACCAGTGATTTCCCCTGTAACTGGATTTTT. Translating it yields CATSDFPCNWIF.

At least ten counts were recorded for this clonotype. V gene TRBV7-6 combines with J gene TRBJ2-7; 9 bases align to TRBD1. The CDR3 totals 16 residues. Germline V gene sequence: CDR1 SGHVS, CDR2 FNYEAQ. Losses at the gene ends were 6 bases for V and 4 bases for J; bases not matched to a gene: 13. This CDR3 is CASSLLGGQGGYEQYF. The CDR3 DNA is TGTGCCAGCAGTCTTTTGGGGGGACAGGGAGGGTACGAGCAGTACTTC. The full variable domain, completed using reference TRBV7-6 and TRBJ2-7, is GAGVSQSPRYKVTKRGQDVALRCDPISGHVSLYWYRQALGQGPEFLTYFNYEAQQDKSGLPNDRFSAERPEGSISTLTIQRTEQRDSAMYRCASSLLGGQGGYEQYFGPGTRLTVT.

The chain recombines TRBV27 with TRBJ2-5; TRBD2 might be the D (6 bases). Per germline, CDR1 MNHEY and CDR2 SMNVEV (reference sequence). This CDR3 region has 17 residues. Trimming took 3 bases from V and 3 from J, leaving 20 bases between them. The CDR3 reads CASSFRARTTQEETQYF. CDR3 nucleotide sequence: TGTGCCAGCAGTTTTCGAGCCCGGACTACTCAAGAAGAGACCCAGTACTTC.

This clonotype was detected a few times. This chain joins TRBV2 and TRBJ2-2, with 13 bases aligning to TRBD2. CDR3 length equals 16 residues. The germline gives CDR1 SNHLY, CDR2 FYNNEI. The ends lost 6 bases at V and 4 bases at J; junction bases unmatched: 5. The CDR3 is CASRPGLAGITGELFF. In DNA, the CDR3 is TGTGCCAGCAGACCGGGACTAGCGGGAATCACCGGGGAGCTGTTTTTT.

This clonotype was observed at least ten times. The gene calls are TRBV9 and TRBJ1-1; D is unclear. Germline loops: CDR1 SGDLS, CDR2 YYNGEE. The CDR3 has 16 amino acids. V gave up 0 bases and J gave up 1 base, with 13 bases separating them. The CDR3 nucleotides are TGTGCCAGCAGCGTAGTAGATGGACGGTGGAACACTGAAGCTTTCTTT. Amino acid sequence: CASSVVDGRWNTEAFF.

This clonotype was counted many times. The chain carries TRBV7-8 and TRBJ2-7; 13 bases match TRBD2. CDR1 SGHVS and CDR2 FQNEAQ come from the germline V gene. The CDR3 is 16 residues long. Trimming removed 5 bases from V and 3 bases from J; junction bases left unmatched: 7. The chain's CDR3 is CASSPGLAGARYEQYF. CDR3 bases: TGTGCCAGCAGCCCAGGACTAGCGGGGGCCCGCTACGAGCAGTACTTC.

This clonotype was recorded at least ten times. The chain joins TRBV20-1 to TRBJ2-7; 11 bases fit TRBD2. V trimming: 3 bases; J trimming: 5 bases; junction bases outside the gene matches: 9. CDR1 DFQATT and CDR2 SNEGSKA come from the germline V gene (reference sequence). This CDR3 is 15 amino acids long. The CDR3 here is CSASPFSGGADEQYF. CDR3 in DNA: TGCAGTGCTAGTCCTTTTAGCGGGGGGGCTGACGAGCAGTACTTC.

This clonotype was observed once. A junction end diverges from the germline sequence, so it may reflect a read error. This sequence joins TRBV2 and TRBJ2-3; D is uncertain. The CDR3 totals 12 residues. CDR1 is SNHLY and CDR2 is FYNNEI in the germline V gene. In DNA form, the CDR3 reads TGTGCCGGCAGTTCTGACCCGAGGACGCAGTATTTT. Translation: CAGSSDPRTQYF.

This clonotype was seen at least ten times. This chain links TRBV6-2 or TRBV6-3 with TRBJ2-1, with 7 nucleotides matching TRBD1. Trimming removed 8 bases from V and 13 bases from J; junction bases left unmatched: 5. From germline, CDR1 is MNHEY and CDR2 SVGEGT. CDR3 size: 10 residues. CDR3 sequence reads: CASGRDRQFF. The DNA of the CDR3 is TGTGCCAGCGGCCGGGACAGACAGTTCTTC.

This clonotype was seen many times. V gene TRBV7-3 combines with J gene TRBJ1-6; D call uncertain. CDR1 and CDR2 (germline): SGHTA, FQGTGA. The CDR3 covers 13 residues. V lost 0 bases and J lost 8, with 5 bases in between. CDR3 in amino acids: CASSLTQDSPLHF. Here the CDR3 DNA reads TGTGCCAGCAGCTTAACGCAGGATTCACCCCTCCACTTT.

This clonotype occurred many times. The chain links TRBV20-1 to TRBJ2-1, with TRBD1 identical over 10 bases. The CDR3 is made up of 14 amino acids. The germline CDR1 and CDR2 sequences are DFQATT and SNEGSKA (reference sequence). Germline trimming cut 8 bases from V and 4 bases from J; bases unmatched to any gene: 8. In DNA form, the CDR3 reads TGCAGTACAAGATCGGGACAGGGGTACAATGAGCAGTTCTTC. As protein: CSTRSGQGYNEQFF.

The chain carries TRBV7-6 and TRBJ2-3; TRBD1 matches 7 bases. The CDR3 sequence is 17 residues long. Losses at the gene ends were 1 base for V and 1 base for J; bases not matched to a gene: 8. Germline V CDR1 and CDR2: SGHVS, FNYEAQ. CDR3 DNA: TGTGCCAGCAGCTTAGGGGCGTCTGGGACAGGCACAGATACGCAGTATTTT. This encodes CASSLGASGTGTDTQYF.

The genes are TRBV25-1 and TRBJ2-2, with TRBD1 identical over 8 bases. Germline V gene lookup returns CDR1 MGHDK and CDR2 SYGVNS. The CDR3 has 15 residues. V gave up 5 bases and J gave up 3 bases; unmatched junction bases: 5. CDR3 bases: TGTGCCAGCAGTCGGGGACAGGAAGACACCGGGGAGCTGTTTTTT. It encodes CASSRGQEDTGELFF.

Comment on this clonotype: Relative to the germline gene, one junction end is altered; a read error may explain this. The J gene is TRBJ2-5, the V gene TRBV25-1; D is uncertain. CDR3 length: 14 amino acids. The germline gives CDR1 MGHDK, CDR2 SYGVNS. CDR3 region: CASSELRSQGTQYF. The CDR3 DNA sequence: TGTGCCAGCAGTGAGCTGCGGTCACAAGGGACCCAGTACTTC. The full variable domain, its missing parts supplied by reference TRBV25-1 and TRBJ2-5, is EADIYQTPRYLVIGTGKKITLECSQTMGHDKMYWYQQDPGMELHLIHYSYGVNSTEKGDLSSESTVSRIRTEHFPLTLESARPSHTSQYLCASSELRSQGTQYFGPGTRLLVL.